These T cell receptor beta chains were read from a single sample in a study of shared clonotypes between healthy human individuals. The protocol was immunoSEQ multiplex PCR, while the TCRdb copy is restricted to in-frame clones and leaves out a portion. The sample yields approximately 2.1 million clones, over 90% seen once. The sequenced sample was naive CD4+ T cells from PBMCs. Source of these receptors: a man between 18 and 29 years old in good health. Some clones in this sample may be carry-over from other donors' samples. CDR3s include the opening cysteine and the closing phenylalanine or tryptophan. Each record gives: D gene, J gene, V gene, clone size, CDR3 DNA, CDR3 protein. The D gene is left open where the match is weak. Clone size is given for some rows only: seen once, a few or many times, or a class if the clone is expanded.

D gene: NA
J gene: TRBJ2-5
V gene: TRBV11-3
clone size: NA
CDR3 DNA: TGTGCCAGCAGTACGTCCCCAATAGAGACCCAGTACTTC
CDR3 protein: CASSTSPIETQYF

D gene: NA
J gene: TRBJ2-1
V gene: TRBV18
clone size: once
CDR3 DNA: TGTGCCAGCTCACGTGGGAGTAGCGGTTACAATGAGCAGTTCTTC
CDR3 protein: CASSRGSSGYNEQFF

D gene: NA
J gene: TRBJ1-1
V gene: TRBV7-8
clone size: few
CDR3 DNA: TGTGCCACCAGTGGATCTCGCCGAACTGAAGCTTTCTTT
CDR3 protein: CATSGSRRTEAFF

D gene: NA
J gene: TRBJ1-5
V gene: TRBV18
clone size: NA
CDR3 DNA: TGTGCCAGCTCACCAGAACGGGGTACAGCGACTAGTCAGCCCCAGCATTTT
CDR3 protein: CASSPERGTATSQPQHF

D gene: TRBD1
J gene: TRBJ2-7
V gene: TRBV5-1
clone size: NA
CDR3 DNA: TGCGCCAGCGGCGGAACCTGGGACAGAACCTACGAGCAGTACTTC
CDR3 protein: CASGGTWDRTYEQYF

D gene: NA
J gene: TRBJ2-7
V gene: TRBV19
clone size: NA
CDR3 DNA: TGTGCCAGTAGTATCCGCGGGACCTACGAGCAGTACTTC
CDR3 protein: CASSIRGTYEQYF

D gene: NA
J gene: TRBJ1-1
V gene: TRBV5-5
clone size: NA
CDR3 DNA: TGTGCCAGCAGCTTGGCCGGGGGTACCGGACGAATGGCTTTCTTT
CDR3 protein: CASSLAGGTGRMAFF

D gene: TRBD2
J gene: TRBJ2-5
V gene: TRBV27
clone size: NA
CDR3 DNA: TGTGCCAGCAGTTCCCGACTAGCGGGAAAAGAGACCCAGTACTTC
CDR3 protein: CASSSRLAGKETQYF

D gene: NA
J gene: TRBJ2-7
V gene: TRBV5-1
clone size: NA
CDR3 DNA: TGCGCCAGCAGCCCAGGGACGCATGGGCTCGAGCAGTACTTC
CDR3 protein: CASSPGTHGLEQYF

D gene: NA
J gene: TRBJ2-4
V gene: TRBV6-5
clone size: NA
CDR3 DNA: TGTGCCAGCAGTTACAGTAGGGATGGCGCCAAAAACATTCAGTACTTC
CDR3 protein: CASSYSRDGAKNIQYF

D gene: NA
J gene: TRBJ2-7
V gene: TRBV30
clone size: NA
CDR3 DNA: TGTGCCTGGAGTGTATCTACAGGGTCGGCCTACGAGCAGTACTTC
CDR3 protein: CAWSVSTGSAYEQYF

D gene: NA
J gene: TRBJ2-7
V gene: TRBV5-1
clone size: NA
CDR3 DNA: TGCGCCAGCAGCTTCGTGACGGGTAACGACGAGCAGTACTTC
CDR3 protein: CASSFVTGNDEQYF

D gene: NA
J gene: TRBJ1-5
V gene: TRBV5-5
clone size: NA
CDR3 DNA: TGTGCCAGCAGCTTGGCCGTGGAGCAGCCCCAGCATTTT
CDR3 protein: CASSLAVEQPQHF

D gene: NA
J gene: TRBJ1-1
V gene: TRBV27
clone size: NA
CDR3 DNA: TGTGCCAGCAGTGACTCTCGACTGAACACTGAAGCTTTCTTT
CDR3 protein: CASSDSRLNTEAFF

D gene: NA
J gene: TRBJ1-1
V gene: TRBV29-1
clone size: once
CDR3 DNA: TGCAGCGTTGCTGCCAAGCTTACCACTGAAGCTTTCTTT
CDR3 protein: CSVAAKLTTEAFF

D gene: NA
J gene: TRBJ2-3
V gene: TRBV7-2
clone size: NA
CDR3 DNA: TGTGCCAGCAGCTTAGTGCGGGACGAGGCAGATACGCAGTATTTT
CDR3 protein: CASSLVRDEADTQYF

D gene: TRBD2
J gene: TRBJ2-7
V gene: TRBV7-2
clone size: NA
CDR3 DNA: TGTGCCAGCAGCTTACGAGCGGCGGGAGAGGTGGCCTACGAGCAGTACTTC
CDR3 protein: CASSLRAAGEVAYEQYF

D gene: TRBD1
J gene: TRBJ2-1
V gene: TRBV5-8
clone size: NA
CDR3 DNA: TGTGCCAGCAGCTTGGTCTTCGGGACAGGGGGTTACAATGAGCAGTTCTTC
CDR3 protein: CASSLVFGTGGYNEQFF

D gene: NA
J gene: TRBJ2-7
V gene: TRBV6-1
clone size: once
CDR3 DNA: TGTGCCAGCACCCTTAGGGACCGTCTTCAGTCGGACTTC
CDR3 protein: CASTLRDRLQSDF

D gene: NA
J gene: TRBJ2-7
V gene: TRBV5-8
clone size: NA
CDR3 DNA: TGTGCCAGCAGCTTAACAGCTAGGCCCGAGCAGTACTTC
CDR3 protein: CASSLTARPEQYF

D gene: NA
J gene: TRBJ2-7
V gene: TRBV5-1
clone size: NA
CDR3 DNA: TGCGCCAGCACCGGAGGCGGGACCATCCCCTACGAGCAGTACTTC
CDR3 protein: CASTGGGTIPYEQYF

D gene: NA
J gene: TRBJ1-2
V gene: TRBV25-1
clone size: few
CDR3 DNA: TGTGCCAGCAGTGAATCAGGAGACAGGAACTATGGCTACACCTTC
CDR3 protein: CASSESGDRNYGYTF

D gene: NA
J gene: TRBJ2-6
V gene: TRBV28
clone size: NA
CDR3 DNA: TGTGCCAGCAGTTTCGCAGGACCCTCTGGGGCCAACGTCCTGACTTTC
CDR3 protein: CASSFAGPSGANVLTF

D gene: TRBD1
J gene: TRBJ2-7
V gene: TRBV12-5
clone size: NA
CDR3 DNA: TGTGCTAGTGGTTTAGCCTTCGGGACAGGGAGGTCAAGCGAGCAGTACTTC
CDR3 protein: CASGLAFGTGRSSEQYF

D gene: NA
J gene: TRBJ1-2
V gene: TRBV9
clone size: NA
CDR3 DNA: TGTGCCAGCAGCGGAGGAAGCCTGCCGGGGAACTATGGCTACACCTTC
CDR3 protein: CASSGGSLPGNYGYTF

D gene: NA
J gene: TRBJ2-7
V gene: TRBV2
clone size: NA
CDR3 DNA: TGTGCCAGCAGTGCCGGCTATACCTACGAGCAGTACTTC
CDR3 protein: CASSAGYTYEQYF

D gene: NA
J gene: TRBJ1-1
V gene: TRBV7-9
clone size: NA
CDR3 DNA: TGTGCCAGCAGCTTAGCCCCAGATGTACCCCAATTT
CDR3 protein: CASSLAPDVPQF

D gene: TRBD1
J gene: TRBJ2-7
V gene: TRBV29-1
clone size: NA
CDR3 DNA: TGCAGCGTTGGGGGGACAGGACAACCAGGGGAGCAGTACTTC
CDR3 protein: CSVGGTGQPGEQYF

D gene: TRBD1
J gene: TRBJ2-1
V gene: TRBV2
clone size: NA
CDR3 DNA: TGTGCCAGCAGCGAACAGGGGGCTTTAATCAATGAGCAGTTCTTC
CDR3 protein: CASSEQGALINEQFF

D gene: TRBD1
J gene: TRBJ2-3
V gene: TRBV19
clone size: NA
CDR3 DNA: TGTGCCAGTAACAGGGGTCCAGAGAGGAGGGATACGCAGTATTTT
CDR3 protein: CASNRGPERRDTQYF

D gene: TRBD1
J gene: TRBJ1-5
V gene: TRBV29-1
clone size: once
CDR3 DNA: TGCAGCGCCGGGACAGGGGCCGGTCAGCCCCAGCATTTT
CDR3 protein: CSAGTGAGQPQHF

D gene: NA
J gene: TRBJ1-1
V gene: TRBV11-2
clone size: NA
CDR3 DNA: TGTGCCAGCAGCTCGCAGGGGAACACTGAAGCTTTCTTT
CDR3 protein: CASSSQGNTEAFF

D gene: NA
J gene: TRBJ1-6
V gene: TRBV29-1
clone size: NA
CDR3 DNA: TGCAGCGTCGCCCGGGAGGGTAATTCACCCCTCCACTTT
CDR3 protein: CSVAREGNSPLHF

D gene: NA
J gene: TRBJ2-3
V gene: TRBV10-3
clone size: NA
CDR3 DNA: TGTGCCATCAGTGAGTCTAGCGGTACGCAGTATTTT
CDR3 protein: CAISESSGTQYF

D gene: TRBD2
J gene: TRBJ2-1
V gene: TRBV19
clone size: NA
CDR3 DNA: TGTGCCAGTAGCCCATCTCCTAGCGGGAGCTACAATGAGCAGTTCTTC
CDR3 protein: CASSPSPSGSYNEQFF

D gene: NA
J gene: TRBJ1-4
V gene: TRBV29-1
clone size: NA
CDR3 DNA: TGCAGCGTTGAGAAGGGGGGAGAAGGAAAACTGTTTTTT
CDR3 protein: CSVEKGGEGKLFF

D gene: NA
J gene: TRBJ2-1
V gene: TRBV9
clone size: NA
CDR3 DNA: TGTGCCAGCAGCGTAGGGTGGGACTCCTACAATGAGCAGTTCTTC
CDR3 protein: CASSVGWDSYNEQFF

D gene: TRBD2
J gene: TRBJ2-7
V gene: TRBV23-1
clone size: NA
CDR3 DNA: TGCGCCAGCAGTCAATCACGGCGGGAGGGCCCCGTTTCGTCCTACGAGCAGTACTTC
CDR3 protein: CASSQSRREGPVSSYEQYF

D gene: TRBD2
J gene: TRBJ2-1
V gene: TRBV7-3
clone size: NA
CDR3 DNA: TGTGCCAGCAGCTTATATGGACTAGCGGGAGGGATGGTTGAGCAGTTCTTC
CDR3 protein: CASSLYGLAGGMVEQFF

D gene: NA
J gene: TRBJ1-4
V gene: TRBV28
clone size: NA
CDR3 DNA: TGTGCCAGCAGTTTAGGGGGCCCTTCAACTAATGAAAAACTGTTTTTT
CDR3 protein: CASSLGGPSTNEKLFF

D gene: NA
J gene: TRBJ1-1
V gene: TRBV28
clone size: NA
CDR3 DNA: TGTGCCAGCAGCCAGCCAGGGACCCCACGGACTGAAGCTTTCTTT
CDR3 protein: CASSQPGTPRTEAFF

D gene: NA
J gene: TRBJ1-2
V gene: TRBV9
clone size: NA
CDR3 DNA: TGTGCCAGCAGCGTAGGAGGGGGGAAGGGTGGCTACACCTTC
CDR3 protein: CASSVGGGKGGYTF

D gene: NA
J gene: TRBJ1-4
V gene: TRBV28
clone size: NA
CDR3 DNA: TGTGCCAGCAGACCCCGGGACAAACTAGGGGAAAAACTGTTTTTT
CDR3 protein: CASRPRDKLGEKLFF

D gene: TRBD2
J gene: TRBJ2-3
V gene: TRBV2
clone size: NA
CDR3 DNA: TGTGCCAGCAGAAAACTAGCGGGAGGGAAAAGCACAGATACGCAGTATTTT
CDR3 protein: CASRKLAGGKSTDTQYF

D gene: NA
J gene: TRBJ2-7
V gene: TRBV2
clone size: NA
CDR3 DNA: TGTGCCAGCAGACTAGACTCGCCCCACGACGAGCAGTACTTC
CDR3 protein: CASRLDSPHDEQYF

D gene: NA
J gene: TRBJ2-7
V gene: TRBV6-1
clone size: NA
CDR3 DNA: TGTGCCAGCAGTGACGTAGCCACAGGCAGCTCCTACGAGCAGTACTTC
CDR3 protein: CASSDVATGSSYEQYF

D gene: NA
J gene: TRBJ2-7
V gene: TRBV2
clone size: NA
CDR3 DNA: TGTGCCAGCAAGGGCGTTTCCTACGAGCAGTACTTC
CDR3 protein: CASKGVSYEQYF

D gene: TRBD2
J gene: TRBJ2-7
V gene: TRBV27
clone size: NA
CDR3 DNA: TGTGCCAGCACCCAACCCTGGGGTCTAGCGGACACCTACGAGCAGTACTTC
CDR3 protein: CASTQPWGLADTYEQYF